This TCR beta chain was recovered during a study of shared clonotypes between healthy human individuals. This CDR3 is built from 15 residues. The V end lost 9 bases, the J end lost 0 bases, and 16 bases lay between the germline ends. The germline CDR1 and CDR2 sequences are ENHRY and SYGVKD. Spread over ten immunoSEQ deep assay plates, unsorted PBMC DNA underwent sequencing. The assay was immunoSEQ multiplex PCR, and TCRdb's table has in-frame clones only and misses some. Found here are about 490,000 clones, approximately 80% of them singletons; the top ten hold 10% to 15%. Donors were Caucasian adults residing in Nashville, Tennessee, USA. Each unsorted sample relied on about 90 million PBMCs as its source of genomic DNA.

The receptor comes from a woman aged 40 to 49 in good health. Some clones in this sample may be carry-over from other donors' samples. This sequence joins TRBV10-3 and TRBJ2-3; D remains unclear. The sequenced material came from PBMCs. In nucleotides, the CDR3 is TGTGCCATTGCTGACGGAAGAGCTAGCACAGATACGCAGTATTTT. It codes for CAIADGRASTDTQYF.